These 13 T cell receptor beta chains were sequenced from one sample in a study of T-cell memory formation after mild COVID-19 (dated by TCRdb to about 2021). Receptor amplification or capture employed 5' RACE. The reads were generated on an Illumina NovaSeq 6000. TCRdb passed the public sequencing reads through fastp at Q25 and MiXCR, retaining productive beta sequences. Entries are consolidated by CDR3 protein sequence, retaining the most common genes and DNA. The sample includes hundreds of thousands of distinct CDR3 sequences, with about an eighth observed a single time. The ten most abundant clones make up approximately 22% of the sample. Sequenced: PBMCs or a T cell subset sorted from them (not recorded which). The receptors shown here come from a man aged 18 to 30 who had mild COVID-19 (a few samples of this study predate the infection). The sample titles of this study are shuffled in the database, so cell type and time point are left out; the donor was told from shared clones.

This rearrangement joins TRBV29-1 to TRBJ1-3; TRBD1 aligns across 7 bases. CDR3 length: 11 amino acids. Trimming took 6 bases from V and 10 from J; bases not matched to a gene: 6. CDR1 SQVTM and CDR2 ANQGSEA come from the germline V gene. CDR3 sequence: CSVGTERTIYF. In nucleotides, the CDR3 is TGCAGCGTGGGGACAGAAAGGACCATATATTTT.

This clonotype has more than one count but fewer than ten. The chain joins TRBV6-5 to TRBJ1-3, with D unclear. This CDR3 contains 15 residues. CDR1 is MNHEY, CDR2 SVGAGI, per germline. Between the trimmed V and J ends, which lost 6 bases and 0 bases, there was a span of 12 bases. CDR3 amino acids: CASRRQVYSGNTIYF. The CDR3 region has the DNA TGTGCCAGCAGGCGGCAGGTTTACTCTGGAAACACCATATATTTT.

The chain is built from TRBV3-1 and TRBJ1-5; D may be TRBD1 (5 bases). V gave up 1 base and J gave up 6 bases, with 7 bases separating them. The germline V gene encodes CDR1 LGHDT and CDR2 YNNKEL (reference sequence). This CDR3 has 13 residues. CDR3 residues: CASSQGRGQPQHF. The CDR3 DNA is TGTGCCAGCAGCCAAGGGAGGGGTCAGCCCCAGCATTTT.

Many counts were recorded for this clonotype. The chain joins TRBV9 to TRBJ2-5; possible D gene TRBD2, 6 bases. Looked up from germline, CDR1 is SGDLS and CDR2 is YYNGEE. The CDR3 spans 14 residues. V lost 1 base and J lost 5, with 12 bases in between. CDR3 protein: CASSVTGAAETQYF. CDR3 coding DNA: TGTGCCAGCAGCGTAACGGGAGCCGCGGAGACCCAGTACTTC.

In its sample, this clonotype was seen a few times. This chain joins TRBV6-5 and TRBJ2-3, with 7 positions matching TRBD2. The junction had 1 base not matched to a gene; V was cut back by 0 bases and J by 4 bases. This CDR3 is built from 14 residues. CDR1 is MNHEY and CDR2 is SVGAGI in the germline V gene. The chain's CDR3 is CASSYSGRADTQYF. DNA for the CDR3: TGTGCCAGCAGTTACTCGGGGAGGGCAGATACGCAGTATTTT.

The sample holds a few counts of this clonotype. The chain joins TRBV5-6 to TRBJ2-7; possible D gene TRBD1, 6 bases. Germline V gives CDR1 SGHDT, CDR2 YYEEEE. Trimming stripped 3 bases from V and 4 bases from J, with 14 bases between. The length of the CDR3 is 14 residues. The CDR3 DNA sequence: TGTGCCAGCAGCTCATCCCGGACAGAGTACGAGCAGTACGTC. Its translation is CASSSSRTEYEQYV.

There are many counts of this clonotype. The V call is TRBV5-1, the J call TRBJ2-1; D gene unclear. The CDR3 runs 14 residues. V was clipped by 1 base and J by 2 bases, with 7 bases between them. Germline V lookup: CDR1 SGHRS, CDR2 YFSETQ. The CDR3 region is CASSLSVTYNEQFF. The CDR3 DNA reads TGCGCCAGCAGCTTGTCGGTTACCTACAATGAGCAGTTCTTC.

This clonotype has a handful of counts. CDR3 protein: CASSSLEGGSYNEQFF. CDR3 DNA sequence: TGCGCCAGCAGCTCCTTGGAAGGGGGGTCCTACAATGAGCAGTTCTTC. The chain recombines TRBV5-1 with TRBJ2-1, with D possibly being TRBD1 or TRBD2 (6 bases each). The CDR3 sequence is 16 residues long. V lost 3 bases and J 1 base, leaving 14 bases between the germline ends. Germline V lookup: CDR1 SGHRS, CDR2 YFSETQ.

This clonotype was seen only a few times. The gene calls are TRBV29-1 and TRBJ1-1, with D perhaps TRBD1 (5 bases). The ends were cut back, 8 bases at V and 8 bases at J, with 15 bases in the middle. There are 11 residues in the CDR3. Germline CDR1 and CDR2: SQVTM and ANQGSEA. The CDR3 nucleotides read TGCAGCACTAACCAGGGTCCCGAAGCTTTCTTT. Translation gives CSTNQGPEAFF. Combining the CDR3 with reference TRBV29-1 and TRBJ1-1 gives the whole variable domain SAVISQKPSRDICQRGTSLTIQCQVDSQVTMMFWYRQQPGQSLTLIATANQGSEATYESGFVIDKFPISRPNLTFSTLTVSNMSPEDSSIYLCSTNQGPEAFFGQGTRLTVV.

This clonotype has only a few counts. This rearrangement joins TRBV4-2 to TRBJ1-4; D is unclear. This CDR3 has 12 amino acids. Trimming cost V 4 bases and J 8 bases, with 8 bases left between them. CDR1 LGHNA and CDR2 YNFKEQ come from the germline V gene. The CDR3 sequence is CASSPDREKLFF. The CDR3 region has the DNA TGTGCCAGCAGCCCGGACCGAGAAAAACTGTTTTTT.

In the case of this clonotype: Mismatch with germline at one junction end may stem from a read error. The rearrangement uses TRBV6-2 or TRBV6-3 and TRBJ1-1; no clear D. CDR3 length: 13 residues. The germline V gene encodes CDR1 MNHEY and CDR2 SVGEGT. CDR3 nucleotides: TGTGCCAGCAGTAACTCAGTGAACACTGAAGCTTTCTTT. Translating it yields CASSNSVNTEAFF.

The J gene is TRBJ2-6, the V gene TRBV5-1; D is uncertain. Trimming removed 9 bases from V and 4 bases from J, with 14 bases in between. This CDR3 is built from 14 residues. Germline V gene data show CDR1 as SGHRS and CDR2 as YFSETQ. This CDR3 reads CANDIIGGANVLTF. CDR3 nucleotides: TGCGCCAACGACATAATTGGGGGGGCCAACGTCCTGACTTTC.

The gene calls are TRBV7-2 and TRBJ2-1, with 9 bases lining up with TRBD1. The CDR3 is 15 amino acids. The V segment lost 5 bases and the J segment 2 bases; nucleotides outside the gene matches: 4. CDR1 SGHTA and CDR2 FQGNSA come from the germline V gene. CDR3 nucleotide sequence: TGTGCCAGCAGCGCCCGACAGGGGGCCTACAATGAGCAGTTCTTC. Translation: CASSARQGAYNEQFF. Together with reference TRBV7-2 and TRBJ2-1, the CDR3 gives the full variable domain: GAGVSQSPSNKVTEKGKDVELRCDPISGHTALYWYRQSLGQGLEFLIYFQGNSAPDKSGLPSDRFSAERTGGSVSTLTIQRTQQEDSAVYLCASSARQGAYNEQFFGPGTRLTVL.